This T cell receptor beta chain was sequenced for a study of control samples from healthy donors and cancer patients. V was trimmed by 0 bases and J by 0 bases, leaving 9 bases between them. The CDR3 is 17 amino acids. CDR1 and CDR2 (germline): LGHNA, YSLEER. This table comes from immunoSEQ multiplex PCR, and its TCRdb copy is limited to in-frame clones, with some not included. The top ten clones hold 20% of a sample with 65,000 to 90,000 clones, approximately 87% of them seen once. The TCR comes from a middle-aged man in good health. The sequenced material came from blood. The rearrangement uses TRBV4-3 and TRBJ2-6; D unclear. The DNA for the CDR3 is TGCGCCAGCAGCCAAGATCATTTCACCTCTGGGGCCAACGTCCTGACTTTC. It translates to CASSQDHFTSGANVLTF.